These 3 T cell receptor beta chains originate from one sample sequenced in a study of blood T cell repertoires in COVID-19. TCRdb's copy holds only in-frame clones and misses some; the assay was immunoSEQ multiplex PCR. Here the sample spans more than 50,000 clones, 82% being singletons. What was sequenced was peripheral blood. The receptors here all came from a human donor in a cohort sampled during active COVID-19.

The chain links TRBV6-5 to TRBJ1-2, with D possibly matching TRBD1 (5 bases). Germline CDR1 and CDR2: MNHEY and SVGAGI. The CDR3 totals 13 residues. Trimming left V 6 bases short and J 5 bases short, with 13 bases between. CDR3 region: CASSLLAGYGYTF. The CDR3 DNA reads as TGTGCCAGCAGCCTACTTGCAGGGTATGGCTACACCTTC.

This clone was detected once. This chain joins TRBV7-6 and TRBJ2-7; 7 bases match TRBD2. V shed 1 base, J shed 4 bases, and the junction held 10 bases outside the gene matches. The length of the CDR3 is 16 residues. Germline CDR1 reads SGHVS; CDR2 reads FNYEAQ. This CDR3 reads CASSLELQRGTYEQYF. Here the CDR3 DNA reads TGTGCCAGCAGCTTAGAGCTTCAGCGGGGCACGTACGAGCAGTACTTC.

This chain links TRBV3-1 (or the pseudogene TRBV3-2) with TRBJ1-2, with 8 bases aligning to TRBD1. Germline V gene sequence: CDR1 LGHDT, CDR2 YNNKEL (reference sequence). V shed 2 bases and J 7 bases; nucleotides not matched to a gene: 6. This CDR3 region has 14 residues. Here the CDR3 DNA reads TGTGCCAGCAGCCAAACCCGACAGGGGCCTGGCTACACCTTC. Its protein product is CASSQTRQGPGYTF.